The 4 T cell receptor beta chains below come from one sample, sequenced in a study of cytotoxic CD8 clonotypes in ibrutinib-treated CLL. The data were produced by immunoSEQ multiplex PCR, yet TCRdb's version contains in-frame clones alone and is incomplete. Among roughly 150,000 clones, approximately 77% were seen once, and the ten largest hold about 2%. Material: PBMCs, obtained after 12 months of ibrutinib treatment. The source of these receptors is a human donor with chronic lymphocytic leukemia.

The chain has TRBV7-8 and TRBJ2-2; TRBD1 matches at 7 bases. Germline CDR1 and CDR2: SGHVS and FQNEAQ. The CDR3 is 16 residues long. V lost 5 bases, J lost 4 bases, and 10 bases stayed unmatched. This CDR3 is CASSRGQYSSTGELFF. The CDR3, as DNA: TGTGCCAGCAGCCGGGGACAGTATTCCAGCACCGGGGAGCTGTTTTTT.

This clone is a singleton in its sample. The chain links TRBV6-5 to TRBJ2-7; maybe TRBD1 (6 bases). Looked up from germline, CDR1 is MNHEY and CDR2 is SVGAGI. Trimming removed 7 bases from V and 1 base from J, with 11 bases in between. The CDR3 runs to 13 residues. The CDR3 protein is CASIDRLSYEQYF. CDR3 bases: TGTGCCAGCATCGACAGGCTTTCCTACGAGCAGTACTTC.

This chain connects TRBV7-9 to TRBJ2-1; D is perhaps TRBD2 (6 bases). The V and J ends lost 4 bases and 0 bases respectively, with 13 bases between them. Germline CDR1 reads SEHNR; CDR2 reads FQNEAQ (reference sequence). CDR3 size: 16 residues. In DNA form, the CDR3 reads TGTGCCAGCAGCTCCCGTAGCGGATACTCCTACAATGAGCAGTTCTTC. This sequence encodes CASSSRSGYSYNEQFF.

This chain connects TRBV28 to TRBJ2-1; 8 bases agree with TRBD2. Looked up from germline, CDR1 is MDHEN and CDR2 is SYDVKM. CDR3 length equals 22 residues. V lost 6 bases and J lost 9; bases outside the gene matches: 34. CDR3 nucleotides: TGTGCCAGCAGACTTCTATACGGGAGGGATGCTAGCAGTTTCTACAATGAGCGTGAGCAGTTCTTC. Residues: CASRLLYGRDASSFYNEREQFF.